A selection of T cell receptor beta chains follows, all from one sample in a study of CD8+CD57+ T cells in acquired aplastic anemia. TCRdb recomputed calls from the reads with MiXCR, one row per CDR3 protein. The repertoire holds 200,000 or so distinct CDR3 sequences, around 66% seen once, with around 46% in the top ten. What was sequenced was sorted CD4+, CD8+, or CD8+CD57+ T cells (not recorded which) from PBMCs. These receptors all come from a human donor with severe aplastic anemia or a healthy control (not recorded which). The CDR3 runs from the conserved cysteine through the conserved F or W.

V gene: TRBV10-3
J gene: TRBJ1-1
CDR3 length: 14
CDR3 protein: CAIRDGTGGTEAFF

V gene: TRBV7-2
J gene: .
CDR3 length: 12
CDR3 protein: CASSSGGDEQYF

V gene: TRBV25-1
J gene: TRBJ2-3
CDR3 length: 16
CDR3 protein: CASSEVRTKGTDTQYF

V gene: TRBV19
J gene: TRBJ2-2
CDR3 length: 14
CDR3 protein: CASSLLPITGELFF

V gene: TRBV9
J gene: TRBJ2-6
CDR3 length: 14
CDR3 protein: CASSDRIGANVLTF

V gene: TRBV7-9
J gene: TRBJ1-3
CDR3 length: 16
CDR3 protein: CASSLSTGASGNTIYF

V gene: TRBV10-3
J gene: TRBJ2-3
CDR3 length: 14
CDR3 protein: CAIRSGTTTDTQYF

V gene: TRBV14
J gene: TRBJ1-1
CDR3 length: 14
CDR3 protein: CASSQVGLRTEAFF

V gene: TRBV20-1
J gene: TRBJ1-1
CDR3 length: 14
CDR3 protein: CSAGGIQGNTEAFF

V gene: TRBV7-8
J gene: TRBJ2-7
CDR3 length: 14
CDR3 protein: CASSKTGRGGEQYF

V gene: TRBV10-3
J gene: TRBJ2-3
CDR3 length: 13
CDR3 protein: CAISEGSPGTQYF

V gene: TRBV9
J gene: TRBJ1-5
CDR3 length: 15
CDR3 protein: CASNPTGASNQPQHF

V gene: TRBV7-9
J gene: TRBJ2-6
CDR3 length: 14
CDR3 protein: CASRSPGPTVTEAF

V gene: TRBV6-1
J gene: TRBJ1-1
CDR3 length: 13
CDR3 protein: CASRDRLTTEAFF

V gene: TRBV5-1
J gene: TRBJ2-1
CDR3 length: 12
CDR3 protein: CASSLGGNEQFF

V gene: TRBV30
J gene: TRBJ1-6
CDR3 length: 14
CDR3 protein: CAWRPPPENSPLHF

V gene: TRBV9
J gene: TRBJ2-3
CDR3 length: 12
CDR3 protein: CASSNRPDTQYF

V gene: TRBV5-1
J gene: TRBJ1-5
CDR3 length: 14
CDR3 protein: CASSLGQGEKPQHF

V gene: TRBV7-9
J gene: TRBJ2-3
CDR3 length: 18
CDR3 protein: CASSLAPLAGGPTDTQYF

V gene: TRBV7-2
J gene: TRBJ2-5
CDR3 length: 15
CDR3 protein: CASTSGPADQETQYF

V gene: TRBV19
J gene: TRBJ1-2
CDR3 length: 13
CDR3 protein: CASSISAGYGYTF

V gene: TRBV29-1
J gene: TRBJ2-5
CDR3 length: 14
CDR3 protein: CSVEPGDAQETQYF

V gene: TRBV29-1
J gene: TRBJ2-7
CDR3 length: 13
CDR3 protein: CSVDVEDTYEQYF

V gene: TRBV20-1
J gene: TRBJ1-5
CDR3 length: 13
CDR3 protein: CSASDKEYQPQHF

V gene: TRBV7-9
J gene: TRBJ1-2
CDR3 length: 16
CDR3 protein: CASSSQGLLPSYGYTF

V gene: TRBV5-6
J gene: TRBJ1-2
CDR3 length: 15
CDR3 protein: CASSGRDRSDSGYTF

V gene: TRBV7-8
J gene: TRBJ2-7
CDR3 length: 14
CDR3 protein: CASSPRYNVNEQYF

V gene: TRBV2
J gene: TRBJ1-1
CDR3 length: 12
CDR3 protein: CASSPGRGEAFF

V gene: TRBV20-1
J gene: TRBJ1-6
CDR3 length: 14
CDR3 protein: CSATINSYNSPLHF

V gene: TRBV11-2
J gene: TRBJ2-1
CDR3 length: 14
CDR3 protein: CASSLVRGGGEQFF

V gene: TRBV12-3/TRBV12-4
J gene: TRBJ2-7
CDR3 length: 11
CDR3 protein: CASSQTSLKYF

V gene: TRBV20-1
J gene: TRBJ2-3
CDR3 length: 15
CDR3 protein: CSAREVAPSPDTQYF

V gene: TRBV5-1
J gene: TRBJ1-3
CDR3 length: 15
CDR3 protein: CASSLEQGSRNTIYF

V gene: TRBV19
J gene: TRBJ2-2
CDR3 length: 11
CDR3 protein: CASKGTGELFF

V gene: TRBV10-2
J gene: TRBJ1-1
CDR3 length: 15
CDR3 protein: CASRGQGGKGTEAFF

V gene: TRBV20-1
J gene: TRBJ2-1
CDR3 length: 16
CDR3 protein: CSATGTSGGNYNEQFF

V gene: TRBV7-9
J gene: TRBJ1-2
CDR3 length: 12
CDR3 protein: CASSLGRSGYTF

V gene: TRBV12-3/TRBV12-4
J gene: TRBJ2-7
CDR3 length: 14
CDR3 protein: CASSFDRGAREQYF

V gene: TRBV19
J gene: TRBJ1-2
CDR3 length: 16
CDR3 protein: CASYPSGLGVIYGYTF

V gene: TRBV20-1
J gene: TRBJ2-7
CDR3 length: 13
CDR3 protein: CSGERTLSGEQYF

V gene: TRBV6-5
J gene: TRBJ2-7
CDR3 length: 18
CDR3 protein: CASSYSTGPGQGSYEQYF

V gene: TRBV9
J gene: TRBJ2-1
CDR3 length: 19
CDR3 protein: CASSVGAPGVSSGSLEQFF

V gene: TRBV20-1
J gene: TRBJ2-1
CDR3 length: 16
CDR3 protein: CSALQSGGSSYNEQFF